One sample yielded the 2 T cell receptor beta chains listed below, sequenced in a study of a mutant IDH1 vaccine in newly diagnosed glioma. Their antigen targets remain unknown. Some clones are missing from TCRdb's copy, which holds only in-frame ones; the method was immunoSEQ multiplex PCR. The table shows fewer than 45,000 clones, with 85% to 90% occurring only once. Time point given: week 35, safety follow-up. Doses comprised 300 ug of mutant IDH1 20-mer peptide each, plus topical imiquimod. Sequencing used PBMCs, obtained from a glioma patient whose treatment included an IDH1 peptide vaccine. Receptor source: a man between 35 and 55 years old with glioma.

About this clone: A read error may produce the germline difference seen at one junction end. This chain links TRBV7-7 with TRBJ2-3; D uncertain. The CDR3 length is 13 residues. Germline V gene data show CDR1 as SSHAT and CDR2 as FNYEAQ (reference sequence). The CDR3 here is CASSSQRGDTQYF. In nucleotides, the CDR3 is TGTGCTAGCAGCTCCCAACGAGGAGATACGCAGTATTTT.

This sequence joins TRBV5-1 and TRBJ2-2; 9 bases are shared with TRBD1. Germline assignment: CDR1 SGHRS and CDR2 YFSETQ. With V trimmed by 2 bases and J by 7 bases, 9 bases remained unmatched. The CDR3 sequence is 16 residues long. The CDR3 coding sequence is TGCGCCAGCAGCTTCGGCCCTACAGGGGGCGGCGGGGAGCTGTTTTTT. Amino acids: CASSFGPTGGGGELFF.